This T cell receptor (beta chain) was profiled in a study of T cell responses to AZD1222 COVID-19 vaccine. In the case of this clone: What it binds is unknown.

General observations from the study: Among vaccine-associated CD4 TCRs, coverage spanned spike, with dominance at 160-218 and 743-854. Clonal diversity may have been underestimated, and the donors were mostly white British, with more females than males.

The CDR3 is 13 amino acids. The V gene lost 0 bases and the J gene lost 7 bases, with 7 bases spanning the gap. Germline V gene data show CDR1 as LNHNV and CDR2 as YYDKDF (reference sequence). Sequencing used immunoSEQ multiplex PCR; TCRdb keeps in-frame clones, though not all of them. This table has roughly 140,000 clones, 90% to 95% appearing once. The chain combines TRBV15 with TRBJ2-1; D unresolved. The starting material was peripheral blood, obtained on day 0 of AZD1222 vaccination. The sequence was collected from an adult in good health. CDR3 sequence: CATSRDQRNEQFF. DNA of the CDR3: TGTGCCACCAGCAGAGATCAACGGAATGAGCAGTTCTTC. Full variable domain (rest looked up from reference TRBV15 and TRBJ2-1): DAMVIQNPRYQVTQFGKPVTLSCSQTLNHNVMYWYQQKSSQAPKLLFHYYDKDFNNEADTPDNFQSRRPNTSFCFLDIRSPGLGDTAMYLCATSRDQRNEQFFGPGTRLTVL.